This T cell receptor beta chain was obtained from a study of T cell changes during pregnancy in multiple sclerosis (dated by TCRdb to the late 2010s). A note on the overall study: The study looked at changes in the T cell repertoire across pregnancy in women with multiple sclerosis.

Libraries were made using the immunoSEQ multiplex PCR assay. TCRdb provides this immuneACCESS table in a form limited to in-frame rearrangements. Some clones are lacking; in checked studies, under half of them reflect an unresolved V gene, and why the rest are absent is not known. The table for this sample lists 50,000 to 65,000 clones; approximately 93% of them were counted only once. 2.5% to 4% of the sample rests with the top ten. In regard to this clone: Its antigen is not yet known. Base qualities are not at hand, and no much larger clone is one base apart.

The germline ends are 15 bases apart after V is trimmed by 5 bases and J by 5 bases. According to the germline V gene, CDR1 reads SGHVS and CDR2 reads FQNEAQ. The CDR3 has 15 amino acids, counting the end cysteine and phenylalanine. The kept DNA is CDR3 alone, 45 bases in frame from the first base. The sequencing used CD8+ T cells from peripheral blood mononuclear cells, collected in the second trimester of pregnancy. This TCR came from a female donor with multiple sclerosis, enrolled in a pregnancy study. This sequence uses TRBV7-8 and TRBJ2-2, and the D gene may be TRBD2, 6 bases matching. The CDR3 reads CASSPTRERTGELFF. The DNA is as follows: TGTGCCAGCAGCCCGACTAGGGAGAGGACCGGGGAGCTGTTTTTT.